This TCR beta chain emerged from a study of CD8+CD57+ T cells in acquired aplastic anemia. For CDR3 and TCR beta VDJ profiling, genomic DNA was the template used. TCRdb redid the calling of the reads with MiXCR, one entry per CDR3 protein. The sample has approximately 190,000 distinct CDR3 sequences; under 70% are singletons. This receptor was identified in a human donor with severe aplastic anemia or a healthy control (not recorded which). Sequenced sample: sorted CD4+, CD8+, or CD8+CD57+ T cells (not recorded which) from PBMCs.

CDR3 coding DNA: TGCAGTGCTCCCCGGGACAGAGCCCATGGCTACACCTTC. This encodes CSAPRDRAHGYTF. The chain employs TRBV20-1 and TRBJ1-2; 7 nucleotides match TRBD1. The germline gives CDR1 DFQATT, CDR2 SNEGSKA (reference sequence). V lost 5 bases, J lost 6 bases, and 9 bases stayed unmatched. The CDR3 is made up of 13 amino acids.